What follows is one T cell receptor beta chain and its context. The ends were cut back, 0 bases at V and 5 bases at J, with 18 bases in the middle. CDR1 is MGHRA, CDR2 YSYEKL, per germline. The CDR3 is 17 residues long. The data stem from a study of blood T cell repertoires in COVID-19. Study-wide background: The United States, Italy and Spain were the sources of the acute and convalescent COVID-19 samples.

As originally analysed: Amplification of reference gene primers was used by the study to estimate nucleated cell counts. Assay used: immunoSEQ multiplex PCR; TCRdb lists only in-frame clones, some missing. Clone size and V and J calls were adopted from that table, with D and trimming inferred from the DNA. This table has about 310,000 clones, approximately 89% appearing once. J is TRBJ2-3 and V is TRBV4-1, with D possibly being TRBD2 (6 bases). Specimen: peripheral blood. The clonotype comes from a woman in her forties or fifties who had recovered from COVID-19. CDR3 nucleotide sequence: TGCGCCAGCAGCCAAGATACGTCGGGACTCACACGAGATACGCAGTATTTT. Its translation is CASSQDTSGLTRDTQYF.